This TCR beta chain was observed in a study of T cells in Graves' hyperthyroidism and ophthalmopathy. This clonotype has at least ten counts. Its target is unknown. Study conclusions and caveats: The blood repertoire included most of the expanded thyroid clonotypes above 0.001.

TCR beta CDR3 regions were amplified from RNA transcripts. HTBI primers drove first-round RT-PCR of the TCR CDR3. In TCRdb, the multiplex PCR reads were re-called with MiXCR into one record per CDR3 protein. The sample has 250,000 to 350,000 distinct CDR3 sequences; approximately 15% are singletons. Deletions cut 6 bases from V and 1 base from J, with 7 bases between. Germline V gives CDR1 MNHNS, CDR2 SASEGT. The CDR3 runs 13 residues. This sequence was found in a woman aged 55-70 years with Graves' ophthalmopathy. The material sequenced was blood. The chain is built from TRBV6-1 and TRBJ2-1; D remains ambiguous. CDR3 protein: CASSETSYNEQFF. Written as DNA, the CDR3 is TGTGCCAGCAGCGAGACATCCTACAATGAGCAGTTCTTC.